The rows below give T cell receptor beta chains drawn from one sample of a study of cytomegalovirus exposure and HLA in healthy donors. The method was immunoSEQ multiplex PCR; TCRdb's version includes in-frame clones alone and lacks a portion of them. Of around 270,000 clones detected, 75% to 90% appear once; the ten largest clones hold about 0.3%. The sample was PBMCs. Source of these receptors: a girl aged 2-10 years in good health and CMV-seronegative. CDR3s include the opening cysteine and the closing phenylalanine or tryptophan. The D gene is left open where the match is weak. Not all rows give a size; the values are once, few, many and, for expanded clones, a class.

V gene,J gene,D gene,clone size,CDR3 protein,CDR3 DNA
TRBV6-1,TRBJ1-5,TRBD1,-,CASRGTGGNQPQHF,TGTGCCAGCAGGGGGACAGGGGGAAATCAGCCCCAGCATTTT
TRBV28,TRBJ2-7,TRBD1,-,CASRSGTGAARPPYEQYF,TGTGCCAGCAGATCCGGGACAGGGGCGGCTCGACCCCCCTACGAGCAGTACTTC
TRBV2,TRBJ2-3,TRBD2,-,CASSEPGGGTDTQYF,TGTGCCAGCAGTGAGCCGGGGGGGGGTACAGATACGCAGTATTTT
TRBV11-1,TRBJ1-4,-,-,CASSLYQGYEKLFF,TGTGCCAGCAGCTTGTACCAGGGTTATGAAAAACTGTTTTTT
TRBV18,TRBJ1-1,-,-,CASSIDRNTEAFF,TGTGCCAGCTCAATAGACAGAAACACTGAAGCTTTCTTT
TRBV12-5,TRBJ2-7,TRBD1,-,CASGLPRQGGGEQYF,TGTGCTAGTGGTTTGCCCCGACAGGGGGGGGGCGAGCAGTACTTC
TRBV5-1,TRBJ2-7,-,-,CASSFGQHYEQYF,TGCGCCAGCAGCTTTGGACAGCACTACGAGCAGTACTTC
TRBV6-1,TRBJ1-5,-,few,CASSLQPQHF,TGTGCCAGCAGTCTTCAGCCCCAGCATTTT
TRBV5-1,TRBJ1-2,TRBD1,-,CASSIRQGGTHGYTF,TGCGCCAGCAGCATCCGACAGGGGGGGACCCATGGCTACACCTTC
TRBV19,TRBJ2-3,-,-,CATERVLESTDTQYF,TGTGCCACCGAGCGGGTCCTGGAGAGCACAGATACGCAGTATTTT
TRBV5-6,TRBJ1-2,-,-,CASSHGSDPTAGYTF,TGTGCCAGCAGCCACGGGTCCGACCCAACGGCTGGCTACACCTTC
TRBV14,TRBJ1-2,-,few,CASSPSVGIRRIYGYTF,TGTGCCAGCAGTCCCTCGGTCGGGATCAGGCGGATCTATGGCTACACCTTC
TRBV6-5,TRBJ1-1,TRBD1,-,CASTPRGQVDTGAFF,TGTGCCAGCACCCCCCGGGGACAGGTGGACACTGGAGCTTTCTTT
TRBV10-3,TRBJ1-2,-,few,CAIFTGTGGYTF,TGTGCCATCTTTACAGGGACGGGTGGCTACACCTTC
TRBV27,TRBJ2-7,-,-,CASSDGLNEQYF,TGTGCCAGCAGCGACGGACTAAACGAGCAGTACTTC
TRBV6-1,TRBJ1-4,-,-,CASSESGDEKLFF,TGTGCCAGCAGCGAGTCAGGGGACGAAAAACTGTTTTTT